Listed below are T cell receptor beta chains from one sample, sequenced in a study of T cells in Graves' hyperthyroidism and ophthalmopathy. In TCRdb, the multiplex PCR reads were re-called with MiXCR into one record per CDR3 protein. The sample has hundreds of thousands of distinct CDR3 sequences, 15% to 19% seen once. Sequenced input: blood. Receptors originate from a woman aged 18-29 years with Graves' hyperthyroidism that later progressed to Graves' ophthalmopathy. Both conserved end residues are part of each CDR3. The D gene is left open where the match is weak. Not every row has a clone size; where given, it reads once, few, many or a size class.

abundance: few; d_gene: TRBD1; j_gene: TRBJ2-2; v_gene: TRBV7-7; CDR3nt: TGTGCTAGCAGCTTACAGGGGGCCGGGGAGCTGTTTTTT; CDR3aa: CASSLQGAGELFF
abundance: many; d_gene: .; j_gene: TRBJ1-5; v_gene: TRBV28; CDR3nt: TGTGCCAGCAGTTTCGGGCAGCGGGGCAATCAGCCCCAGCATTTT; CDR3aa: CASSFGQRGNQPQHF
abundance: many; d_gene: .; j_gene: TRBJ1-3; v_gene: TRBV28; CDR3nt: TGTGCCAGCCGCCCCACATTCGGATCTGGAAACACCATATATTTT; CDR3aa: CASRPTFGSGNTIYF
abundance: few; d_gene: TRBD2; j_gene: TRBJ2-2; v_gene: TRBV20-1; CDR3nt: TGCAGTGCTAGAGTAGCGGGAGTGAACACCGGGGAGCTGTTTTTT; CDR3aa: CSARVAGVNTGELFF
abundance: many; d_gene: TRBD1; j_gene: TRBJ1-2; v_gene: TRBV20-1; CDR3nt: TGCAGTGCTCGCTCCTTCGGGGACAGCTTTTATGGCTACACCTTC; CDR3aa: CSARSFGDSFYGYTF
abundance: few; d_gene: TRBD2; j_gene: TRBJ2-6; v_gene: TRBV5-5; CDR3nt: TGTGCCAGCAGAATCGCCACTAGCGGGACCGGGGCCAACGTCCTGACTTTC; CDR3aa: CASRIATSGTGANVLTF
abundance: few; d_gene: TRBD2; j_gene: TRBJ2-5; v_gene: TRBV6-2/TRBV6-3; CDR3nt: TGTGCCAGCAGTGTCCTAGCGGGAGGGCCTGGGGAGACCCAGTACTTC; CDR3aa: CASSVLAGGPGETQYF
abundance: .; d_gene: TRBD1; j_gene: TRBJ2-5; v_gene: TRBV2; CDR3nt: TGTGCCAGCAGGGGGGACAGGGGGCGCCAAGAGACCCAGTACTTC; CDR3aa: CASRGDRGRQETQYF
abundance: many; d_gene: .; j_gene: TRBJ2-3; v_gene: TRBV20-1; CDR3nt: TGCAGTGCTAGAGATCGCAGGGTAAATACAGATACGCAGTATTTT; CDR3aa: CSARDRRVNTDTQYF
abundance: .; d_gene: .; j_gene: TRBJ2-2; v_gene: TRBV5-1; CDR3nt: TGCGCCAGCAGCTTGGAGGGCGGGTCGAACACCGGGGAGCTGTTTTTT; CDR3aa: CASSLEGGSNTGELFF
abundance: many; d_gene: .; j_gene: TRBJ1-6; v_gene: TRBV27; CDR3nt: TGTGCCAGCAGTTTACACCGCTCGGATAATTCACCCCTCCACTTT; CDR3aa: CASSLHRSDNSPLHF
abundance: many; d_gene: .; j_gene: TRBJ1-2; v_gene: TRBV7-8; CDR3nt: TGTGCCAGCAGCTTAGGGGACACCAACTATGGCTACACCTTC; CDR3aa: CASSLGDTNYGYTF
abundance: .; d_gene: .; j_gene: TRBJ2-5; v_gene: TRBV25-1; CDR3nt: TGTGCCAGCAGTGAAATGATAAAAGAGACCCAGTACTTC; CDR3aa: CASSEMIKETQYF
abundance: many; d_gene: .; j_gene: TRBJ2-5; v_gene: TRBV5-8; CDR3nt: TGTGCCAGCAGCGGAAACCAAGAGACCCAGTACTTC; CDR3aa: CASSGNQETQYF
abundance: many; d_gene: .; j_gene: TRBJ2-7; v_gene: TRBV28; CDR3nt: TGTGCCAGCAGTTTTGGAGACTACGAGCAGTACTTC; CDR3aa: CASSFGDYEQYF
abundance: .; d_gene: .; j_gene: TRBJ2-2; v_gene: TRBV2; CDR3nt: TGTGCCAGCAGTGAATGGGCGGGAACTGGAACCGGGGAGCTGTTTTTT; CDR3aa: CASSEWAGTGTGELFF
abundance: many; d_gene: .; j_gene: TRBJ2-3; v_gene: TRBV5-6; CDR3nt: TGTGCCAGCAGCTCGAAGAGGGAGTTGGGCACAGATACGCAGTATTTT; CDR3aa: CASSSKRELGTDTQYF
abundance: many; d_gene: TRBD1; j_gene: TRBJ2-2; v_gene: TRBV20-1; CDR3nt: TGCAGTGCTAGGACAGGGGTCGACACCGGGGAGCTGTTTTTT; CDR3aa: CSARTGVDTGELFF
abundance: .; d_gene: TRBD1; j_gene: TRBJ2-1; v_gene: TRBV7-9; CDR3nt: TGTGCCAGCAGCCATCCCGGGACAGGGGGCATTACCTACTCCTACAATGAGCAGTTCTTC; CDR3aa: CASSHPGTGGITYSYNEQFF
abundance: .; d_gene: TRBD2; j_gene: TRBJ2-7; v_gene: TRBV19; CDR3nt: TGTGCCAGTAGTTTCCTCGGGACTAGCGGGGGATACGAGCAGTACTTC; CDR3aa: CASSFLGTSGGYEQYF
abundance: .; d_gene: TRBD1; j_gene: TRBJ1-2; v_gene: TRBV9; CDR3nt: TGTGCCAGCAGCGTAGGATGGGACAGAGCCTATGGCTACACCTTC; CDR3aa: CASSVGWDRAYGYTF
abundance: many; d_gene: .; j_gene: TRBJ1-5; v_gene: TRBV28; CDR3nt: TGTGCCAGCAGCTTCACTGCAGGCAGGGTGGGTCATCAGCCCCAGCATTTT; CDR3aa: CASSFTAGRVGHQPQHF
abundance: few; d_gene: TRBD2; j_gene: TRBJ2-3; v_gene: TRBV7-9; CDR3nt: TGTGCCAGCAGCTCACCAAAATCCTGGACTAGCGTAAACACAGATACGCAGTATTTT; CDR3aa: CASSSPKSWTSVNTDTQYF
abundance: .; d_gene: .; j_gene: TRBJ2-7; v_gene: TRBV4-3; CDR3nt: TGCGCCAGCAGCCAAGAAACAGCCCTCGAGCAGTACTTC; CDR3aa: CASSQETALEQYF
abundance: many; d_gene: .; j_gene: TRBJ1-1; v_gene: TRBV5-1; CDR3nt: TGCGCCAGCAGCTTTGATTTAGGGATGAACACTGAAGCTTTCTTT; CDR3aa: CASSFDLGMNTEAFF
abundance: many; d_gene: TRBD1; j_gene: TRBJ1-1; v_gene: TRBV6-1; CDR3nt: TGTGCCAGCAGTTATACCCCATTCCCCGACAGGGGCACTGAAGCTTTCTTT; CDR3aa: CASSYTPFPDRGTEAFF
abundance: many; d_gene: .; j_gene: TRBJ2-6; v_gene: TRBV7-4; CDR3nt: TGTGCCAGCAGCTCCGGACCTTCGGGGGCCAACGTCCTGACTTTC; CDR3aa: CASSSGPSGANVLTF
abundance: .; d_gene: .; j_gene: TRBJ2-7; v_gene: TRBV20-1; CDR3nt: TGCAGTGCTGCACTCAGGGGTAGCTCCTACCAGCAGTACTTC; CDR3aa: CSAALRGSSYQQYF
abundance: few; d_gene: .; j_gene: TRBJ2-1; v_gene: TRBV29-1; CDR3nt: TGCAGCGTTTTAGCAGGGGTTGAGCAGTTCTTC; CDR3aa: CSVLAGVEQFF